A selection of T cell receptor beta chains follows, all from one sample in a study of blood T cell repertoires in COVID-19. Using immunoSEQ multiplex PCR, the repertoire was profiled, and TCRdb retains in-frame clones only, with some absent. The sample has fewer than 250,000 clones, roughly 87% seen once. The sequencing input was PBMCs or T cells enriched from blood (not recorded which). Source of these receptors: a woman in her 30s with acute COVID-19. CDR3s include the opening cysteine and the closing phenylalanine or tryptophan. The order of the fields is V gene, J gene, D gene, clone size, CDR3 protein, CDR3 DNA. A D gene is named only where the DNA matches it firmly. The size entry is marked missing in some rows and otherwise reads once, few, many or a size class.

v_gene: TRBV18; j_gene: TRBJ2-2; d_gene: TRBD1; abundance: few; CDR3aa: CASSPRQGPNTGELFF; CDR3nt: TGTGCCAGCTCACCAAGACAGGGACCGAACACCGGGGAGCTGTTTTTT
v_gene: TRBV5-1; j_gene: TRBJ1-1; d_gene: .; abundance: .; CDR3aa: CASSLAVNTEAFF; CDR3nt: TGCGCCAGCAGCTTGGCAGTGAACACTGAAGCTTTCTTT
v_gene: TRBV3-1/TRBV3-2; j_gene: TRBJ2-7; d_gene: .; abundance: .; CDR3aa: CASSQPPGGPYEQYF; CDR3nt: TGTGCCAGCAGCCAGCCCCCCGGGGGACCCTACGAGCAGTACTTC
v_gene: TRBV20-1; j_gene: TRBJ1-2; d_gene: .; abundance: .; CDR3aa: CSASKTTGIAGYTF; CDR3nt: TGCAGTGCTAGTAAAACCACAGGGATTGCTGGCTACACCTTC
v_gene: TRBV5-4; j_gene: TRBJ2-7; d_gene: TRBD1; abundance: .; CDR3aa: CASSPGRDRSGEQYF; CDR3nt: TGTGCCAGCAGCCCTGGACGGGACAGATCGGGAGAGCAGTACTTC
v_gene: TRBV7-9; j_gene: TRBJ2-3; d_gene: TRBD1; abundance: .; CDR3aa: CASSRARPRGPNGGDTQYF; CDR3nt: TGTGCCAGCAGCCGAGCGAGGCCCAGGGGGCCTAATGGGGGAGATACGCAGTATTTT
v_gene: TRBV29-1; j_gene: TRBJ2-1; d_gene: TRBD1; abundance: .; CDR3aa: CSAGGQGLYNEQFF; CDR3nt: TGCAGCGCCGGGGGACAGGGTCTCTACAATGAGCAGTTCTTC
v_gene: TRBV19; j_gene: TRBJ2-4; d_gene: .; abundance: .; CDR3aa: CASTRGILAKNIQYF; CDR3nt: TGTGCCAGTACCCGGGGAATACTAGCCAAAAACATTCAGTACTTC
v_gene: TRBV7-8; j_gene: TRBJ1-4; d_gene: .; abundance: .; CDR3aa: CASSPWDGSEGGEKLFF; CDR3nt: TGTGCCAGCAGCCCCTGGGACGGATCCGAAGGGGGTGAAAAACTGTTTTTT
v_gene: TRBV2; j_gene: TRBJ1-6; d_gene: TRBD1; abundance: .; CDR3aa: CASQRGQGNSPLHF; CDR3nt: TGTGCCAGCCAACGGGGACAGGGGAACTCACCCCTCCACTTT
v_gene: TRBV7-9; j_gene: TRBJ1-4; d_gene: .; abundance: .; CDR3aa: CASSTRGRSTNEKLFF; CDR3nt: TGTGCCAGCAGCACCAGGGGAAGGTCTACTAATGAAAAACTGTTTTTT
v_gene: TRBV5-1; j_gene: TRBJ2-7; d_gene: TRBD1; abundance: .; CDR3aa: CASSLGTGPYEQYF; CDR3nt: TGCGCCAGCAGCTTGGGGACAGGGCCCTACGAGCAGTACTTC
v_gene: TRBV12-5; j_gene: TRBJ2-2; d_gene: .; abundance: .; CDR3aa: CASGLEAGKTGELFF; CDR3nt: TGTGCTAGTGGTTTGGAGGCAGGGAAAACCGGGGAGCTGTTTTTT
v_gene: TRBV24-1; j_gene: TRBJ2-1; d_gene: .; abundance: .; CDR3aa: CATSDLGGNEQFF; CDR3nt: TGTGCCACCAGTGATTTGGGGGGGAATGAGCAGTTCTTC
v_gene: TRBV5-1; j_gene: TRBJ1-5; d_gene: .; abundance: once; CDR3aa: CASSLGFRQPQHF; CDR3nt: TGCGCCAGCAGCTTGGGGTTCAGGCAGCCCCAGCATTTT
v_gene: TRBV5-8; j_gene: TRBJ2-6; d_gene: .; abundance: few; CDR3aa: CASSLAGSGANVLTF; CDR3nt: TGTGCCAGCAGCCTCGCAGGGTCTGGGGCCAACGTCCTGACTTTC
v_gene: TRBV7-9; j_gene: TRBJ1-2; d_gene: TRBD1; abundance: .; CDR3aa: CASSSGTDNTYGYTF; CDR3nt: TGTGCCAGCAGCTCCGGGACAGACAACACCTATGGCTACACCTTC
v_gene: TRBV27; j_gene: TRBJ1-2; d_gene: .; abundance: .; CDR3aa: CASSFSAPSNYGYTF; CDR3nt: TGTGCCAGCAGTTTTAGTGCTCCTTCTAACTATGGCTACACCTTC
v_gene: TRBV20-1; j_gene: TRBJ1-4; d_gene: .; abundance: .; CDR3aa: CSASIRAGLTNEKLFF; CDR3nt: TGCAGTGCTAGTATTCGGGCGGGGCTGACTAATGAAAAACTGTTTTTT
v_gene: TRBV7-2; j_gene: TRBJ1-2; d_gene: TRBD1; abundance: .; CDR3aa: CASSPRQGAGYGYTF; CDR3nt: TGTGCCAGCAGCCCCCGACAGGGGGCAGGGTATGGCTACACCTTC
v_gene: TRBV5-1; j_gene: TRBJ2-3; d_gene: TRBD1; abundance: .; CDR3aa: CASRLQGARTDTQYF; CDR3nt: TGCGCCAGCAGGCTTCAGGGGGCGCGCACAGATACGCAGTATTTT
v_gene: TRBV18; j_gene: TRBJ2-7; d_gene: TRBD1; abundance: .; CDR3aa: CASSPGQIYEQYF; CDR3nt: TGTGCCAGCTCACCGGGACAGATATACGAGCAGTACTTC
v_gene: TRBV2; j_gene: TRBJ2-1; d_gene: TRBD2; abundance: .; CDR3aa: CASRDSGGLNEQFF; CDR3nt: TGTGCCAGCAGAGACAGCGGGGGACTTAATGAGCAGTTCTTC
v_gene: TRBV24-1; j_gene: TRBJ1-1; d_gene: TRBD1; abundance: .; CDR3aa: CATHDIQGALVGSEAFF; CDR3nt: TGTGCCACTCACGATATACAGGGGGCGTTAGTCGGGAGTGAAGCTTTCTTT
v_gene: TRBV5-1; j_gene: TRBJ2-3; d_gene: .; abundance: .; CDR3aa: CASSFYGGPSSDTQYF; CDR3nt: TGCGCCAGCAGCTTCTACGGGGGGCCGTCGTCGGATACGCAGTATTTT
v_gene: TRBV11-3; j_gene: TRBJ1-1; d_gene: .; abundance: .; CDR3aa: CASSLQRNTEAFF; CDR3nt: TGTGCCAGCAGCCTACAGAGGAACACTGAAGCTTTCTTT
v_gene: TRBV6-5; j_gene: TRBJ1-3; d_gene: .; abundance: .; CDR3aa: CASRDTSGSGNTIYF; CDR3nt: TGTGCCAGCAGAGATACCAGCGGGTCAGGAAACACCATATATTTT
v_gene: TRBV30; j_gene: TRBJ2-1; d_gene: TRBD2; abundance: .; CDR3aa: CAWSDPVSGGIYEQFF; CDR3nt: TGTGCCTGGAGTGACCCCGTGAGCGGGGGGATCTATGAGCAGTTCTTC